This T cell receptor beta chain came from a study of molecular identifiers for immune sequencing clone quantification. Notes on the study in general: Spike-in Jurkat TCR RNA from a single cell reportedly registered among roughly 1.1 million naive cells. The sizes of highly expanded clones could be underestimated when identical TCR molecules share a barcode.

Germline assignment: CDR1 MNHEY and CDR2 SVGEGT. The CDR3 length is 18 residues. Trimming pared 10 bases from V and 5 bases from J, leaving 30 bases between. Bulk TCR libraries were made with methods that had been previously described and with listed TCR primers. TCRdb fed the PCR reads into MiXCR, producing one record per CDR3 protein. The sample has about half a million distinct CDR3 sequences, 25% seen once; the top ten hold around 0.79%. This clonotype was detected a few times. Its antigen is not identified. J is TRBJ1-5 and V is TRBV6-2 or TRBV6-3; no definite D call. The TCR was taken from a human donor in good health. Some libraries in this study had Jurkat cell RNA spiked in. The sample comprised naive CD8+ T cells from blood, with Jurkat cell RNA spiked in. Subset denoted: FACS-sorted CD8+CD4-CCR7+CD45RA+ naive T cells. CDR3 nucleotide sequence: TGTGCCAATACACCTCGGCTCGTTGGCGAGTCTCCCTATCAGCCCCAGCATTTT. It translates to CANTPRLVGESPYQPQHF.